The present entry profiles one T cell receptor beta chain with its context. RNA extraction gave at least 5 micrograms of total RNA per sample. This specimen belongs to a study of blood T cells in healthy people across ages. A sample-barcoded 5' primer and a J-beta primer mix were used in a second PCR of roughly 7 to 11 cycles. The template-switch adaptor, which had 12 random nucleotides, put a tag on each cDNA molecule. MiXCR, applied by TCRdb to the 5' RACE reads, yields one record per CDR3 protein. The table shows around 2 million distinct CDR3 sequences, with 39% occurring only once. Germline values: CDR1 SGHRS, CDR2 YFSETQ. The V and J ends lost 6 bases and 7 bases respectively, with 14 bases between them. This CDR3 contains 13 residues.

The chain has TRBV5-1 and TRBJ2-1, with D maybe TRBD2 (5 bases). This receptor was obtained from a human donor in good health. What was sequenced was blood. This CDR3 reads CASKYSRGNEQFF. CDR3 sequence (DNA): TGCGCCAGCAAGTACAGTCGAGGGAATGAGCAGTTCTTC.